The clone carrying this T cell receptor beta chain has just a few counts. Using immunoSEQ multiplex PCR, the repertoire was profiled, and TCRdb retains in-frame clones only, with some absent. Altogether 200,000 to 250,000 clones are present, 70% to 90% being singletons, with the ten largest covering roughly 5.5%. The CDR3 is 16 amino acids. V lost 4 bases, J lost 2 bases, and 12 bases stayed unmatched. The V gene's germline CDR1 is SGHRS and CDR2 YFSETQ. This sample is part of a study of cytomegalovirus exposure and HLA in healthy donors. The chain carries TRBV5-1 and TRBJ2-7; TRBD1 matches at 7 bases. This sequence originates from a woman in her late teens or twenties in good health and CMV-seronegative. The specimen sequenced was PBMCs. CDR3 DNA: TGCGCCAGCAGCCGGGACCGGGACAGCGCGACCTACGAGCAGTACTTC. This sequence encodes CASSRDRDSATYEQYF.